The 4 T cell receptor beta chains below all came from one sample that was sequenced in a study of beta chain features in type 1 diabetes. Their antigen targets remain unknown. Notes on the study in general: There was a moderate but significant shortening of TCRB CDR3s in all four CD4+ subsets of Type 1 diabetes patients.

The authors reverse transcribed all of the isolated RNA, so sequencing captured expressed TCRB transcripts. The repertoire was sequenced with immunoSEQ multiplex PCR; TCRdb's copy has only in-frame clones and lacks some. The sample shows 630,000 or so clones, more than 13% of them seen only once. The specimen was naive CD4+ T cells from blood. The receptors originated from a man aged 18 to 35 with type 1 diabetes.

V usage is TRBV19 and J usage is TRBJ1-4, with D possibly TRBD1 on 5 matching bases. From germline, CDR1 is LNHDA and CDR2 SQIVND (reference sequence). V lost 9 bases, J lost 8 bases, and 19 bases lay in between. The CDR3 covers 14 residues. CDR3 coding DNA: TGTGCCAGCCGCCCGAGCCAGGGAAGAGAAAAACTGTTTTTT. Translating it yields CASRPSQGREKLFF.

This clone has just a few counts. The chain uses TRBV30 and TRBJ2-7; no firm D call. Germline assignment: CDR1 GTSNPN and CDR2 SVGIG (reference sequence). The CDR3 runs to 13 residues. V was cut by 5 bases and J by 6 bases, with 17 bases left in between. The CDR3 is CAWQGPVGREQYF. The CDR3 bases are TGTGCCTGGCAAGGACCGGTGGGTCGCGAGCAGTACTTC.

The chain employs TRBV4-3 and TRBJ1-1; D call uncertain. V dropped 0 bases and J dropped 1 base, with 12 bases sitting between them. Per germline, CDR1 LGHNA and CDR2 YSLEER. CDR3 length equals 16 residues. DNA for the CDR3: TGCGCCAGCAGCCAAGATTTAAGGAAACCGAACACTGAAGCTTTCTTT. This sequence encodes CASSQDLRKPNTEAFF.

This sequence joins TRBV11-2 and TRBJ2-7, with D perhaps given as TRBD1 or TRBD2 (10 bases each). This CDR3 has 18 amino acids. V was trimmed by 3 bases and J by 4 bases, leaving 25 bases between them. CDR1 and CDR2 from the germline V gene are SGHAT and FQNNGV. The CDR3 is CASSLTGGIGTSAYEQYF. CDR3 DNA sequence: TGTGCCAGCAGCTTGACAGGGGGCATAGGGACTAGCGCGTACGAGCAGTACTTC.